These T cell receptor beta chains were read from a single sample in a study of cytomegalovirus exposure and HLA in healthy donors. The protocol was immunoSEQ multiplex PCR, while the TCRdb copy is restricted to in-frame clones and leaves out a portion. The profile shows about 350,000 clones, around 90% of them singletons. Sequencing was done on a sample of PBMCs. The receptors here all came from a woman between 25 and 40 years old in good health and CMV-seropositive. The conserved cysteine and the conserved F or W are not part of the CDR3 here. The order of the fields is J gene, V gene, D gene, CDR3 protein. D genes are given only for firm matches.

TRBJ2-7	TRBV21-1	NA	ASSNGSYEQY
TRBJ1-1	TRBV28	NA	ASSLRYTEAF
TRBJ2-1	TRBV7-3	NA	ASSSGLGGDEQF
TRBJ2-1	TRBV9	TRBD2	ASSVGPSGRTNEQF
TRBJ1-2	TRBV7-6	NA	ASSPTPTKANYGYT
TRBJ2-3	TRBV27	NA	ASSSRTLSSDTQY
TRBJ2-7	TRBV27	TRBD2	ASSLHGTSGRVDEQY
TRBJ2-3	TRBV4-3	TRBD2	ASSPSPSGGTDTQY
TRBJ1-5	TRBV27	NA	ASRDSGKGYSNQPQH
TRBJ2-7	TRBV4-1	NA	ASSQEQVTKLISYEQY
TRBJ2-5	TRBV30	TRBD2	AYKTQTSGDQETQY
TRBJ2-7	TRBV5-6	TRBD1	ASSQRQGGSREQY
TRBJ1-6	TRBV2	TRBD1	ASRPGGSYNSPLH
TRBJ1-1	TRBV18	NA	ASSPPVVNTEAF
TRBJ2-2	TRBV27	NA	ASSFSGFTGELF
TRBJ2-3	TRBV2	NA	ASTVGVGATDTQY
TRBJ2-1	TRBV1	NA	TSSQDDRDRSYNEQF
TRBJ1-1	TRBV2	NA	ASSKTGPLNTEAF
TRBJ2-2	TRBV29-1	NA	SADGNTGELF
TRBJ2-2	TRBV27	TRBD2	ASRSGGATTTGELF
TRBJ1-4	TRBV6-1	TRBD1	ASSEGTGGYEKLF
TRBJ2-7	TRBV7-2	NA	ASSLTGGSNSAEQY
TRBJ1-2	TRBV6-1	NA	AARLDAVGGYT
TRBJ1-1	TRBV4-2	NA	ASSPAEGRNTEAF
TRBJ2-3	TRBV6-5	NA	ASSQGGSSTDTQY
TRBJ2-7	TRBV7-2	NA	ASSLGRGYEQY
TRBJ1-3	TRBV6-4	NA	ASSDIPCSGNTIY
TRBJ2-7	TRBV19	TRBD1	ASSDGTGRREQY
TRBJ2-1	TRBV29-1	NA	SVEGRFGSYNEQF
TRBJ2-1	TRBV9	NA	ASSSATRRYNEQF
TRBJ2-3	TRBV15	NA	ATSRDISTDTQY
TRBJ2-3	TRBV7-2	TRBD2	ASGEAGGNTQY
TRBJ1-4	TRBV5-1	NA	ASSLEGQGEKLF
TRBJ1-6	TRBV5-1	NA	ASSLAPKSSYNSPLH
TRBJ2-7	TRBV18	NA	ASQGRQESYEQY
TRBJ2-5	TRBV5-1	TRBD2	ASSFRGGAKETQY
TRBJ1-4	TRBV7-2	TRBD1	ASSLGDRGNEKLF
TRBJ2-7	TRBV5-4	TRBD2	ASSPERDSYEQY
TRBJ1-5	TRBV18	TRBD1	ASSQDRGPDQPQH
TRBJ2-7	TRBV9	NA	ASSPWDGPRGEQY
TRBJ2-7	TRBV7-3	TRBD1	ASSSTGGAYEQY
TRBJ1-4	TRBV5-6	NA	ASSLNWTVEKLF
TRBJ2-7	TRBV28	NA	ASSEDPREQY
TRBJ2-3	TRBV2	TRBD2	ASSFLAGGETDTQY
TRBJ2-3	TRBV15	NA	ATRLGSTDTQY
TRBJ2-5	TRBV6-5	TRBD1	ASSGSDRVWETQY
TRBJ1-2	TRBV7-2	NA	ASSVSGALNYGYT
TRBJ2-3	TRBV6-4	NA	ASSDSKGGTDTQY
TRBJ2-1	TRBV11-3	NA	ASGQKWGNEQF
TRBJ2-7	TRBV18	NA	ASSPSTGPSSYEQY
TRBJ2-2	TRBV6-6	NA	ASRPSENTGELF
TRBJ1-5	TRBV28	TRBD1	ASSLRDRGSQPQH
TRBJ1-5	TRBV9	NA	ASSAGSNSNQPQH